The 29 T cell receptor beta chains below were found in one sample sequenced in a study of tumor and adjacent non-tumor tissue in lung cancer. This sample's RNA came from whole unsorted tissue. Distant lung tissue was collected more than 3 cm away from the tumor edge. Three rounds of nested PCR, following a modified ARM-PCR protocol, produced the TCRbeta library. Each CDR3 protein gets one entry after TCRdb re-called the multiplex PCR reads with MiXCR. The profile shows 45,000 to 65,000 distinct CDR3 sequences, around three quarters of them singletons. Sequences were obtained from distant non-tumor lung tissue. The source of these receptors is a woman aged 55-70 years with non-small cell lung cancer.

Note on this clonotype: The final CDR3 position lacks the conserved phenylalanine or tryptophan, pointing to a likely read error. V gene TRBV28 combines with J gene TRBJ2-7; no reliable D call. Germline CDR1 MDHEN, CDR2 SYDVKM. Trimming removed 9 bases at V and 2 bases at J, with 11 bases between. The CDR3 totals 12 residues. CDR3 DNA sequence: TGTGCCAGTTTCCAGGATCCCTACGAGCAGTACTCC. Its translation is CASFQDPYEQYS.

This clonotype was recorded at least ten times. The rearrangement links TRBV5-1 to TRBJ2-3; perhaps TRBD2 as D (6 bases). V gave up 4 bases and J gave up 3 bases, with 12 bases separating them. The germline V gene encodes CDR1 SGHRS and CDR2 YFSETQ. The CDR3 runs 14 residues. Here the CDR3 DNA reads TGCGCCAGCAGCCCCGGGACTGCTACAGATACGCAGTATTTT. Amino acids: CASSPGTATDTQYF. Using reference TRBV5-1 and TRBJ2-3 for the parts outside the CDR3, the full variable domain is KAGVTQTPRYLIKTRGQQVTLSCSPISGHRSVSWYQQTPGQGLQFLFEYFSETQRNKGNFPGRFSGRQFSNSRSEMNVSTLELGDSALYLCASSPGTATDTQYFGPGTRLTVL.

On this clonotype: One base away lies a much larger clone, so this may be a sequencing read error. The CDR3 protein is CASSLLAGVYNEQFF. The CDR3 DNA follows: TGTGCCAGCAGTCTTCTAGCGGGAGTGTACAATGAGCAGTTCTTC. The V gene is TRBV28, the J gene TRBJ2-1; 10 bases map to TRBD2. Germline-derived CDR1 and CDR2 are MDHEN and SYDVKM. The CDR3 sequence is 15 residues long. The ends lost 5 bases at V and 4 bases at J; junction bases unmatched: 5. The variable domain in full, with the rest retrieved from reference TRBV28 and TRBJ2-1, is DVKVTQSSRYLVKRTGEKVFLECVQDMDHENMFWYRQDPGLGLRLIYFSYDVKMKEKGDIPEGYSVSREKKERFSLILESASTNQTSMYLCASSLLAGVYNEQFFGPGTRLTVL.

In this sample, this clonotype turned up many times. Here the CDR3 reads CASSFFNDQPQHF. DNA of the CDR3: TGTGCCAGCAGCTTTTTTAACGATCAGCCCCAGCATTTT. The gene calls are TRBV7-8 and TRBJ1-5, with no clear D. The CDR3 has 13 amino acids. Trimming removed 3 bases at V and 5 bases at J, with 8 bases between. Germline values: CDR1 SGHVS, CDR2 FQNEAQ. The variable domain in full, with the rest retrieved from reference TRBV7-8 and TRBJ1-5, is GAGVSQSPRYKVAKRGQDVALRCDPISGHVSLFWYQQALGQGPEFLTYFQNEAQLDKSGLPSDRFFAERPEGSVSTLKIQRTQQEDSAVYLCASSFFNDQPQHFGDGTRLSIL.

Of note for this clonotype: A much larger clone differs by one base, so this may be a read error. This likely comes from a read error, as the CDR3 has no conserved phenylalanine or tryptophan at its end. The gene calls are TRBV6-2 or TRBV6-3 and TRBJ2-6; D is undetermined. Deletions cut 2 bases from V and 0 bases from J, with 11 bases between. From germline, CDR1 is MNHEY and CDR2 SVGEGT. The CDR3 has 17 residues. The CDR3 DNA sequence: TGTGCCAGCAGTTACAGGGTATCCGACTCTGGGGCCAACGTCCTGACTCTC. Translated, it gives CASSYRVSDSGANVLTL.

As regards this clonotype: The junction does not match germline at one end; this may be a read error. V and J are TRBV6-5 and TRBJ2-3; TRBD2 agrees at 10 bases. The CDR3 contains 15 residues. CDR1 and CDR2 (germline): MNHEY, SVGAGI. This chain's CDR3 is CASSPAGGPTDMQYF. The CDR3 DNA follows: TGTGCCAGCAGCCCAGCGGGGGGGCCGACAGATATGCAGTATTTT.

The chain carries TRBV4-3 and TRBJ2-2, with 7 bases matching TRBD2. Germline values: CDR1 LGHNA, CDR2 YSLEER. CDR3 length equals 16 residues. The V gene end was trimmed by 2 bases and the J gene end by 6 bases; junction bases not matched to a gene: 9. CDR3 region: CASSQRLAGAAGELFF. The CDR3 nucleotides are TGCGCCAGCAGCCAACGACTAGCAGGAGCTGCCGGGGAGCTGTTTTTT.

This sequence joins TRBV19 and TRBJ1-5; D unclear. The CDR3 runs to 16 residues. Trimming pared 5 bases from V and 0 bases from J, leaving 14 bases between. The germline V gene encodes CDR1 LNHDA and CDR2 SQIVND (reference sequence). The CDR3 loop is CASSARPSYSNQPQHF. The CDR3 DNA follows: TGTGCCAGTAGTGCCCGACCATCGTATAGCAATCAGCCCCAGCATTTT.

Of note for this clonotype: The germline gene is not matched at one end of the junction; a read error may be the cause. The chain carries TRBV4-1 and TRBJ1-5; 9 bases map to TRBD1. CDR1 and CDR2 from the germline V gene are MGHRA and YSYEKL. This CDR3 contains 17 residues. CDR3 DNA sequence: TGCGCCAGCAGCCAGAGGGTTTTGGACAGGGGACATCAGTCCCAGCATTTT. The encoded protein is CASSQRVLDRGHQSQHF.

A remark on this clonotype: At one boundary the junction diverges from the germline segment, which might be a read error. V usage is TRBV6-2 or TRBV6-3 and J usage is TRBJ1-1; D ambiguous. Germline CDR1 reads MNHEY; CDR2 reads SVGEGT. This CDR3 has 16 amino acids. This chain's CDR3 is CANSSNPLWEATEAFF. For the CDR3, the DNA is TGTGCCAACAGTTCTAACCCTCTCTGGGAAGCCACTGAAGCTTTCTTT.

The rearrangement links TRBV11-3 to TRBJ2-1; possibly TRBD1 or TRBD2 for D (6 bases each). There are 15 residues in the CDR3. Per germline, CDR1 SGHNT and CDR2 YENEEA. Here the CDR3 reads CGSSLDRGAYNEQFF. The CDR3 DNA reads as TGTGGAAGCAGCTTGGATAGGGGGGCCTACAATGAGCAGTTCTTC.

A remark on this clonotype: The final CDR3 position lacks the conserved phenylalanine or tryptophan, pointing to a likely read error. It is unclear where the CDR3 begins or ends on the DNA, so no DNA is shown, and the CDR3 is as TCRdb lists it. The V call is TRBV4-3, the J call TRBJ1-1; the table gives TRBD1 as D, unverified against the DNA. Germline CDR1 LGHNA, CDR2 YSLEER. With termini counted, the CDR3 has 16 amino acids. CDR3 in amino acids: CASSPRRTGYSIEAFL.

Concerning this clonotype: This clone may be a read error of a much larger clone one base away. The rearrangement uses TRBV6-2 or TRBV6-3 and TRBJ1-1; the match to TRBD1 covers 9 bases. Germline V CDR1 and CDR2: MNHEY, SVGEGT. With V trimmed by 6 bases and J by 6 bases, 8 bases remained unmatched. This CDR3 is built from 14 residues. This chain's CDR3 is CASRRSGQGAEAFF. CDR3 DNA: TGTGCCAGCAGGCGCTCGGGACAGGGCGCTGAAGCTTTCTTT.

The rearrangement links TRBV6-6 to TRBJ2-1; TRBD2 aligns across 9 bases. The CDR3 is 15 amino acids. Trimming at V came to 6 bases and at J to 16 bases, leaving 19 bases not matched to a gene. Germline lookup yields CDR1 MNHNY and CDR2 SVGAGI (reference sequence). CDR3 protein: CASRKGLAGRNELFF. The CDR3 DNA reads as TGTGCCAGCAGAAAAGGGCTAGCGGGACGGAATGAGCTATTCTTC.

With regard to this clonotype: A much more abundant neighbour one base away suggests this may be a read error. The chain combines TRBV11-2 with TRBJ2-7; 10 nucleotides match TRBD2. Germline CDR1 and CDR2: SGHAT and FQNNGV. The V gene end was trimmed by 6 bases and the J gene end by 3 bases; junction bases not matched to a gene: 5. The CDR3 contains 14 residues. The CDR3 spells CASSHSGGLYEQYF. The CDR3 DNA reads TGTGCCAGCAGTCATAGCGGGGGGCTCTACGAGCAGTACTTC.

This clonotype occurred a few times. It may be a read error: a sequence one base away is much more abundant. The gene calls are TRBV7-9 and TRBJ1-1; 8 bases are a match to TRBD1. Looked up from germline, CDR1 is SEHNR and CDR2 is FQNEAQ (reference sequence). The CDR3 runs to 13 residues. The CDR3 DNA reads as TGTACCAGCAGCTTCCGGGACAGGCCGAAAGCTTTCTTT. It encodes CTSSFRDRPKAFF. Full variable domain (remainder filled in from reference TRBV7-9 and TRBJ1-1): DTGVSQNPRHKITKRGQNVTFRCDPISEHNRLYWYRQTLGQGPEFLTYFQNEAQLEKSRLLSDRFSAERPKGSFSTLEIQRTEQGDSAMYLCTSSFRDRPKAFFGQGTRLTVV.

The sample holds a few counts of this clonotype. This may be a read error, as it is one base from a much larger clone. This chain's CDR3 is CASSGGPLNTEALF. CDR3 nucleotides: TGTGCCAGCAGCGGCGGACCGTTGAACACTGAAGCTCTCTTT. The J gene is TRBJ1-1, the V gene TRBV5-6; no firm D call. Per the germline V gene, CDR1 is SGHDT and CDR2 is YYEEEE. CDR3 size: 14 residues.

Turning to this clonotype: A read error may account for a junction end that differs from germline. V is TRBV29-1 and J is TRBJ2-1, with a tentative D call TRBD1 (6 bases). This CDR3 region has 12 residues. CDR1 is SQVTM, CDR2 ANQGSEA, per germline. The CDR3 region is CSVGHRAAEQLF. The DNA of the CDR3 is TGCAGCGTTGGCCACAGGGCGGCTGAGCAATTATTC.

Regarding this clonotype: An end of the junction does not agree with germline; a read error may underlie this. This sequence joins TRBV14 and TRBJ1-2, with D maybe TRBD1 (5 bases). This CDR3 spans 13 amino acids. Germline CDR1 SGHDN, CDR2 FVKESK. DNA for the CDR3: TGTGCCAGCGGCCACACCCGGGACGGGGCCAGCACCTTC. Its protein product is CASGHTRDGASTF.

This clonotype was seen only a few times. The chain joins TRBV2 to TRBJ2-7, with a possible D match to TRBD1 (5 bases). In germline, CDR1 is SNHLY, CDR2 FYNNEI. Trimming cost V 6 bases and J 6 bases, with 15 bases left between them. This CDR3 region has 13 residues. The CDR3 protein is CASRNRQISEQYF. Written as DNA, the CDR3 is TGTGCCAGCAGGAATAGACAGATCAGCGAGCAGTACTTC.

J is TRBJ1-1 and V is TRBV7-9, with no clear D. The V end lost 1 base, the J end lost 3 bases, and 15 bases lay between the germline ends. This CDR3 spans 16 amino acids. Per the germline V gene, CDR1 is SEHNR and CDR2 is FQNEAQ (reference sequence). The CDR3 is CASSLGRFSRDTEAFF. DNA for the CDR3: TGTGCCAGCAGCTTAGGACGGTTCAGCCGAGACACTGAAGCTTTCTTT.

V is TRBV29-1 and J is TRBJ2-2; D remains unclear. This CDR3 spans 13 amino acids. Germline V lookup: CDR1 SQVTM, CDR2 ANQGSEA. Between the trimmed V and J ends, which lost 4 bases and 7 bases, there was a span of 13 bases. CDR3 region: CSVGLVSIGELFF. CDR3 nucleotides: TGCAGCGTTGGGCTAGTGTCTATCGGGGAGCTGTTTTTT.

Comment on this clonotype: A read error may account for a junction end that differs from germline. The chain links TRBV11-2 to TRBJ1-1, with D possibly matching TRBD1 (5 bases). The germline V gene encodes CDR1 SGHAT and CDR2 FQNNGV. The CDR3 loop spans 11 amino acids. CDR3 nucleotides: TGTACCAGCGGCTTCCCAGGGGAAGCTTTCTTT. It translates to CTSGFPGEAFF.

This clonotype was counted between two and nine times. The junction does not match germline at one end; this may be a read error. As DNA, the CDR3 is TGTGTCAGCAGCCTAGGCACCTCCGGGACAGGGGTCAATGAGCAGTTCTTC. Translating it yields CVSSLGTSGTGVNEQFF. The J gene is TRBJ2-1, the V gene TRBV7-9; 10 nucleotides align to TRBD1. The CDR3 runs 17 residues. CDR1 SEHNR and CDR2 FQNEAQ come from the germline V gene (reference sequence).

A remark on this clonotype: The germline gene is not matched at one end of the junction; a read error may be the cause. This chain uses TRBV5-1 with TRBJ2-7, with TRBD1 as a possible D gene (5 bases). Germline V gives CDR1 SGHRS, CDR2 YFSETQ. The CDR3 consists of 15 residues. The CDR3: CTSSLVWTSKDEQYF. In nucleotides, the CDR3 is TGCACCAGCAGCTTGGTCTGGACATCCAAGGACGAGCAGTACTTC.

Turning to this clonotype: It is likely a read error, because the conserved phenylalanine at the end of the CDR3 is missing. V and J are TRBV11-2 and TRBJ2-5, with 9 bases lining up with TRBD1. From germline, CDR1 is SGHAT and CDR2 FQNNGV. This CDR3 contains 14 residues. This chain's CDR3 is CASSWDRVGETQYY. The CDR3 DNA reads as TGTGCCAGCAGCTGGGACAGGGTGGGAGAGACACAGTACTAC.

This clonotype was observed a single time. Germline and junction disagree at one end, which may indicate a read error. This chain uses TRBV4-1 with TRBJ2-7, with a weak D call TRBD2 (6 bases). The CDR3 has 16 amino acids. Germline V CDR1 and CDR2: MGHRA, YSYEKL. The CDR3 here is CASNPLGGTRSYEQYF. The CDR3 DNA reads as TGCGCTAGCAACCCCCTTGGGGGGACTCGCTCCTACGAGCAGTACTTC.

The chain employs TRBV4-3 and TRBJ2-2; no firm D call. Looked up from germline, CDR1 is LGHNA and CDR2 is YSLEER. This CDR3 is 18 amino acids long. V lost 3 bases to trimming and J lost 3 bases, with 20 bases between them. This chain's CDR3 is CASSHVAVSRAYTGELFF. The CDR3 DNA sequence: TGCGCCAGCAGCCATGTAGCAGTCTCTCGCGCATACACCGGGGAGCTGTTTTTT.

Concerning this clonotype: A junction boundary mismatches the germline segment, possibly from a read error. The CDR3 sequence: CASSYSGNYIF. The DNA of the CDR3 is TGTGCCAGCAGTTACTCCGGTAACTACATCTTC. The chain joins TRBV6-6 to TRBJ1-2; no clear D. Germline-derived CDR1 and CDR2 are MNHNY and SVGAGI (reference sequence). The length of the CDR3 is 11 residues.